Here is one TCR beta chain with its context. This clone was recorded only once. No cognate antigen has been identified for it. The input lacks base qualities; no much larger clone sits a single base away. CDR1 SSHAT and CDR2 FNYEAQ were looked up in the germline V gene (reference sequence). The germline ends are 8 bases apart after V is trimmed by 2 bases and J by 0 bases. Its CDR3 holds 14 amino acids, cysteine through phenylalanine. Only the CDR3 part of the read is kept: 42 bases, read in frame from the first base. To prepare the library, the immunoSEQ multiplex PCR assay was applied. The multiplex PCR relied on a mix of 60 forward primers for TCR Vbeta segments and 13 reverse primers for TCR Jbeta segments. The CDR3 region of rearranged TCR beta genes was amplified from genomic DNA with a multiplex PCR assay. On the Illumina HiSeq System, the amplified TCR beta libraries were sequenced as 87-base-pair reads. For the original study's pipeline: A later analysis tallied 75 million to 95 million unique TCR beta chains across the 666 repertoires, and 10 million to 11 million of those chains were shared by two or more donors. To remove PCR and sequencing errors, raw reads were error-corrected and collapsed into unique sequences using a nearest-neighbor algorithm that merged closely related sequences. V, D and J gene segments were assigned by aligning CDR3 sequences to IMGT reference sequences. For a sequence to be retained, a match of at least six nucleotides was required to both a V gene segment and a J gene segment. A rearrangement counted as productive if the CDR3 had no stop codons and remained in frame with V and J, and every other rearrangement counted as non-productive. CDR3 was defined by IMGT convention, running from the second conserved V-encoded cysteine to the conserved J-encoded phenylalanine. The earlier analysis of 587 of the donors excluded any sequence lacking an unambiguous match to a single V gene segment. In an earlier analysis of several hundred of the donors, V segments were called functional above 56.7% productive rearrangements and were called segregating when the between-donor standard deviation exceeded 5%. A statistical classification framework was built for diagnosing cytomegalovirus status from the catalog of TCR beta chain sequences. In a later analysis, V and J genes were assigned by comparing TCR nucleotide sequences against IMGT/GENE-DB human TR gene sequences. The TCRdist pipeline was used in a later analysis to assign CDR3 sequences and most-parsimonious VDJ recombination scenarios. In a later analysis, each TCR beta chain was defined by its CDR3 amino acid sequence together with its V-gene family, and reads without a unique V-gene family were excluded. In a later analysis, around 600 highly shared, low-generation-probability nucleotide sequences were removed to address suspected cross-contamination and a sequencing artifact. In a later analysis, a clonal expansion index was calculated for each public chain from normalized within-repertoire ranks of inferred template counts. A later analysis computed generation probabilities with a VDJ recombination model fitted to out-of-frame rearrangements, and checked the results against IGoR. A later analysis scored TCR-TCR, TCR-HLA and TCR-CMV co-occurrence with hypergeometric tests, applying a repertoire-size bias correction to TCR pairs. False discovery rates were estimated in a later analysis by permuting HLA or CMV assignments 20 times. A later analysis grouped co-occurring TCRs with DBSCAN, adding TCRdist sequence similarity when clustering within HLA-allele-positive subsets. Co-occurrence clustering excluded repertoires with fewer than 30,000 or more than 120,000 public chains, plus five with anomalous nucleotide sharing. TCRdb took over this immuneACCESS table, retaining in-frame rearrangements with V and J assigned. Such tables are incomplete; in checked studies, under half of the missing clones stem from an unresolved V gene, and the remainder is unexplained. That table furnishes V, J and clone size, whereas the DNA furnished D and trimming. The sample data list under 150,000 clones, and about 83% of these were observed just once. 3.4% of the sample is in the top ten clones.

These data come from a study of cytomegalovirus exposure and HLA in healthy donors (dated 2017 in TCRdb). About the investigation overall: An earlier analysis of roughly 630 of the donors reported 276 Gb of sequence data and 117 million unique TCR beta sequences from about 179 million T cells. Around 320 gigabases of sequencing data and approximately 85 million unique TCR sequences were included in an early release covering 550 to 650 HLA-typed donors. Of the approximately 370 genotyped donors, roughly 80% were placed in the genetic ancestry cluster associated with self-reported Caucasian donors. The aim of the study was to test whether cataloging public T cell receptors could identify signatures of past pathogen exposure. The study profiled the T cell repertoires of under 850 subjects by immunosequencing and related them to cytomegalovirus serostatus. A separate validation cohort of roughly 120 different subjects was used in addition to the approximately 670-subject first cohort. High-throughput TCR immunosequencing, statistical association of individual TCRs with disease status, and machine learning were combined to predict cytomegalovirus infection status. To study patterns of TCR occurrence, a later analysis re-analyzed previously published TCR beta repertoires from 666 donors and added high-resolution HLA genotyping. Rather than using new phenotypic data, the later analysis identified candidate immune exposures from TCR beta sequences and from how often those sequences occurred across donors. In an earlier analysis of 587 of the donors, high-throughput TCR beta sequencing was used to judge whether each TCR beta V gene segment behaved as functional or pseudogenic. Donor age, sex, ethnicity and CMV serostatus were compiled together with the repertoire data. Genome-wide SNP genotypes for about 55% of the roughly 670 donors were used in a later genetic analysis, which treated that subset as a discovery cohort. All discovery cohort repertoires had been generated using a single sequencing platform. Class I and class II HLA loci were covered by the typing at four-digit resolution. Typing coverage varied by locus: about 620-630 donors for A, B, C, DRB1 and DQB1; roughly 500 for DQA1; around 570 for DPA1; around 450 for DPB1. Roughly five DR-DQ haplotypes were handled as single units for association and clustering because linkage in the cohort was strong. Among around 400 genotyped donors of the cohort, an average of around 240,000 unique TCR beta nucleotide sequences was sequenced per donor, of which approximately 19% were non-productive. Broad study findings and their caveats: In an earlier analysis of 587 of the donors, most TCR beta V segments appeared in productive rearrangements about 87% or about 30% of the time, broadly matching IMGT annotations. The only immune exposure information available for the cohort was CMV serostatus. While some public TCRs were present in many individuals, most TCR sequences turned up only very rarely across donors. Because the 87-base-pair reads could not distinguish some IMGT-functional V segments, including TRBV6-2 and TRBV6-3, those segments were excluded. Three of the identified cytomegalovirus-associated TCR beta chains were confirmed in vitro to be specific for cytomegalovirus antigens. A later analysis found that TCR association rates varied across HLA loci, with DRB1 alleles showing the most associated TCRs and HLA-C alleles the fewest. According to a later analysis, most CMV-associated TCR beta chains appeared to be HLA-restricted, and the HLA associations seemed to be driven largely by CMV exposure. Strong co-occurrence of HLA alleles, especially DR and DQ, made assigning TCR associations to individual alleles difficult. In a later analysis, around 17,000 TCR beta sequences were associated with specific HLA alleles at a false discovery rate of 0.05. Linkage disequilibrium might explain the correlated functional status among segregating V segments, but an unknown experimental factor could not be ruled out. Because HLA typing was missing for some donors at each locus, association tests included only the typed subset. In a later genetic analysis, fewer N-insertions in productive TCRs were reported among donors in an Asian-associated ancestry cluster than the approximately 630-donor mean. In a later analysis, several top co-occurrence clusters were reported to appear linked to parvovirus B19, influenza, CMV and Epstein-Barr virus. The authors suggested that the approach could potentially be generalized to other disease states and immunological phenotypes. A further reported finding was that TCR beta sequences accurately predicted the HLA-A and HLA-B alleles for most subjects in the first cohort. In a later analysis, HLA-associated TCR beta chains showed more clonal expansion and lower generation probabilities than non-associated chains that were equally common. The earlier analysis of a few hundred of the donors excluded roughly 17 rarely observed V segments, including chromosome 9 orphons, because counts were too low. The classifier was reported to diagnose cytomegalovirus status with high specificity and sensitivity in both the original and validation cohorts. The study gave a list of under 200 TCR beta chains associated with cytomegalovirus. A cluster of highly shared sequence variants was judged likely to represent a technical artifact of the sequencing pipeline. V-gene and J-gene trimming of TCR beta chains was associated with a missense DCLRE1C variant in a later genetic analysis, and the association was replicated in an independent cohort. Presence/absence analyses assumed roughly uniform sequencing depth across donors, an assumption that may not hold. In this cohort, only TCR beta chains were sequenced, and detectable features were limited by the absence of alpha or paired-chain data.

The cohort consisted of some 670 healthy bone marrow donors. All cohort members were sampled while nominally healthy, although unrecorded immune exposures were likely present. The donor tested CMV seronegative and was one of the 352 seronegative cohort members. A peripheral blood sample was provided by each donor, and peripheral blood mononuclear cells were used for TCR beta sequencing. The Qiagen DNeasy Blood Extraction Kit was used to extract genomic DNA from the blood cell samples. The TCR sequence derives from a man aged 30-40 years in good health and CMV-seronegative. The sequenced material came from PBMCs. This chain is built from TRBV7-7 and TRBJ2-7; 6 matching bases give a weak D call of TRBD1. The CDR3 protein: CASSLTGSSYEQYF. Here is the DNA: TGTGCCAGCAGCTTAACAGGGAGCTCCTACGAGCAGTACTTC.